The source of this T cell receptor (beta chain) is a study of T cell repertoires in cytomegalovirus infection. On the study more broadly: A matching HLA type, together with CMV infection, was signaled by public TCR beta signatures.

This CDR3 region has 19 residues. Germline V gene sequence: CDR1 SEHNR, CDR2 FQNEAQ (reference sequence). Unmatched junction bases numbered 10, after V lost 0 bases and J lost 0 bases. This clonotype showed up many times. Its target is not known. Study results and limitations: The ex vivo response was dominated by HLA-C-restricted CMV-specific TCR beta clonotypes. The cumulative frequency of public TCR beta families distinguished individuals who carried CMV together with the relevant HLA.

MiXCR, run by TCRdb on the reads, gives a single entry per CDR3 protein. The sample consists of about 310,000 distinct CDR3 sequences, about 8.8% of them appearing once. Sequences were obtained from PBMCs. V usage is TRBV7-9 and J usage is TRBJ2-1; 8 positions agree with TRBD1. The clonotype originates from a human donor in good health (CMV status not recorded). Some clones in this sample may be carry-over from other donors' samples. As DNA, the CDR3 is TGTGCCAGCAGCTTAGCCCTACAGGGGGACGGGAGCTCCTACAATGAGCAGTTCTTC. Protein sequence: CASSLALQGDGSSYNEQFF.